This TCR beta chain is drawn from a study of T cell responses to AZD1222 COVID-19 vaccine. CDR1 is LGHDT, CDR2 YNNKEL, per germline (reference sequence). CDR3 length equals 14 residues. V lost 4 bases and J lost 1, with 8 bases in between. The method was immunoSEQ multiplex PCR; TCRdb's version includes in-frame clones alone and lacks a portion of them. The repertoire includes approximately 93,000 clones, approximately 91% of them detected once, and approximately 5.1% sits in the top ten. This clone was seen only a few times. The sample in question was peripheral blood, obtained 28 days after the second AZD1222 dose. This receptor was taken from an adult who received the AZD1222 COVID-19 vaccine. V gene TRBV3-1 (or the pseudogene TRBV3-2) combines with J gene TRBJ1-5; a possible D gene is TRBD1 (5 bases). Here the CDR3 DNA reads TGTGCCAGCAGCCCCCGGGGGAGCAATCAGCCCCAGCATTTT. It codes for CASSPRGSNQPQHF.